This TCR beta chain is drawn from a study of early T cells in non-severe SARS-CoV-2 infection. Overall study context: The sequenced material was bulk RNA from unsorted whole blood, and its chains were unpaired.

Tagging with unique molecular identifiers was applied to individual cDNA molecules. A single record per CDR3 protein comes from TCRdb applying MiXCR to the 5' RACE reads. The table includes around 110,000 distinct CDR3 sequences, approximately 10% detected once. The CDR3 loop spans 13 amino acids. Germline V gene sequence: CDR1 SNHLY, CDR2 FYNNEI. V shed 6 bases, J shed 5 bases, and the junction held 7 bases outside the gene matches. This clonotype occurred many times. The sequenced material came from whole blood. The receptor's source is an adult who was a healthcare worker with PCR-confirmed SARS-CoV-2 infection or an uninfected control (not recorded which). The chain recombines TRBV2 with TRBJ2-7; 7 bases are shared with TRBD2. The CDR3 loop reads CASRREGLDEQYF. In DNA form, the CDR3 reads TGTGCCAGCAGGAGGGAGGGACTCGACGAGCAGTACTTC. The variable domain in full, completed from reference TRBV2 and TRBJ2-7, reads EPEVTQTPSHQVTQMGQEVILRCVPISNHLYFYWYRQILGQKVEFLVSFYNNEISEKSEIFDDQFSVERPDGSNFTLKIRSTKLEDSAMYFCASRREGLDEQYFGPGTRLTVT.